These 14 T cell receptor beta chains share one sample of origin, sequenced in a study of OX40 agonist ivuxolimab in advanced cancers. Clones were sequenced by immunoSEQ multiplex PCR, and TCRdb holds only the in-frame ones, with some missing. The table includes 55,000 to 60,000 clones, around four fifths detected once. This sample comprised CD4+ or CD8+ T cells sorted from blood, obtained in a trial of the OX40 agonist ivuxolimab. These receptors were obtained from an adult with an advanced solid tumor such as melanoma, head and neck, liver or kidney cancer.

This chain joins TRBV27 and TRBJ2-3, with a tentative D call TRBD2 (5 bases). Per germline, CDR1 MNHEY and CDR2 SMNVEV (reference sequence). This CDR3 has 13 amino acids. Trimming pared 2 bases from V and 8 bases from J, leaving 11 bases between. Written as DNA, the CDR3 is TGTGCCAGCAGTTTACGGGAAGCAGGTACGCAGTATTTT. It is translated as CASSLREAGTQYF.

The rearrangement joins TRBV5-1 to TRBJ1-1, with 8 bases that match TRBD1. Unmatched junction bases numbered 15, after V lost 0 bases and J lost 11 bases. Germline-derived CDR1 and CDR2 are SGHRS and YFSETQ. This CDR3 is built from 16 residues. The CDR3 here is CASSLAPSAQGVTAFF. CDR3 bases: TGCGCCAGCAGCTTGGCACCCTCCGCACAGGGGGTTACGGCTTTCTTT.

The rearrangement links TRBV2 to TRBJ2-2; possibly TRBD1 for D (6 bases). The CDR3 length is 15 residues. The germline CDR1 and CDR2 sequences are SNHLY and FYNNEI. V was shortened by 4 bases and J by 4 bases, with 13 bases between the two germline ends. The CDR3 is CASSVWTAPTGELFF. CDR3 bases: TGTGCCAGCAGTGTTTGGACAGCTCCCACCGGGGAGCTGTTTTTT.

This clone was seen more than once but under ten times. The CDR3 is CAWSVLKGPSEQFF. CDR3 nucleotides: TGTGCCTGGAGTGTACTGAAGGGACCCAGTGAGCAGTTCTTC. This rearrangement joins TRBV30 to TRBJ2-1; the D call may be TRBD1 or TRBD2 (5 bases each). CDR3 length equals 14 residues. Trimming shortened V by 0 bases and J by 9 bases, and 15 bases separated the two germline ends. In germline, CDR1 is GTSNPN, CDR2 SVGIG (reference sequence). Drawing the rest from reference TRBV30 and TRBJ2-1, the complete variable domain is SQTIHQWPATLVQPVGSPLSLECTVEGTSNPNLYWYRQAAGRGLQLLFYSVGIGQISSEVPQNLSASRPQDRQFILSSKKLLLSDSGFYLCAWSVLKGPSEQFFGPGTRLTVL.

The rearrangement links TRBV27 to TRBJ1-5; no definite D call. The V and J ends lost 3 bases and 1 base respectively, with 10 bases between them. Germline V gives CDR1 MNHEY, CDR2 SMNVEV (reference sequence). The CDR3 extends over 15 amino acids. The CDR3 nucleotides are TGTGCCAGCAGTTTCGAGGGAAGGAGCAATCAGCCCCAGCATTTT. Protein: CASSFEGRSNQPQHF.

J is TRBJ1-2 and V is TRBV11-3; tentatively, D is TRBD1 (6 bases). V gave up 5 bases and J gave up 6 bases, with 10 bases separating them. Germline V lookup: CDR1 SGHNT, CDR2 YENEEA. The CDR3 sequence is 12 residues long. Here the CDR3 reads CASSNRVHGYTF. The CDR3 bases are TGTGCCAGCAGCAACAGGGTTCATGGCTACACCTTC.

V usage is TRBV4-3 and J usage is TRBJ1-2; no reliable D call. The germline CDR1 and CDR2 sequences are LGHNA and YSLEER. Trimming pared 0 bases from V and 0 bases from J, leaving 8 bases between. The CDR3 runs to 15 residues. CDR3: CASSQDPLANYGYTF. DNA of the CDR3: TGCGCCAGCAGCCAAGATCCCCTAGCTAACTATGGCTACACCTTC.

V and J are TRBV6-5 and TRBJ1-2, with D possibly matching TRBD1 (6 bases). The CDR3 loop spans 12 amino acids. CDR1 is MNHEY, CDR2 SVGAGI, per germline. Trimming took 8 bases from V and 1 from J, leaving 8 bases between them. CDR3 DNA: TGTGCCAGCCAGGGGTTTAACTATGGCTACACCTTC. This sequence encodes CASQGFNYGYTF.

With respect to this clone: At the DNA level, this CDR3 is encoded by other sequences in the same sample as well. This chain uses TRBV6-1 with TRBJ1-2; 7 bases map to TRBD1. This CDR3 has 13 residues. The germline V gene has CDR1 MNHNS and CDR2 SASEGT. V gave up 3 bases and J gave up 4 bases; unmatched junction bases: 2. The CDR3 is CASSDGTVYGYTF. CDR3 nucleotides: TGTGCCAGCAGTGACGGGACAGTCTATGGCTACACCTTC.

The CDR3 spells CASRQQTGSSYEQYF. In DNA, the CDR3 is TGTGCCAGTAGGCAACAGACAGGGAGCTCCTACGAGCAGTACTTC. This sequence joins TRBV19 and TRBJ2-7, with 7 bases lining up with TRBD1. V shed 6 bases, J shed 0 bases, and the junction held 8 bases outside the gene matches. Per germline, CDR1 LNHDA and CDR2 SQIVND (reference sequence). The CDR3 has 15 amino acids.

This chain joins TRBV7-2 and TRBJ1-5; D call uncertain. V lost 0 bases and J lost 7, with 4 bases in between. Germline CDR1 SGHTA, CDR2 FQGNSA. The CDR3 is 12 amino acids. CDR3 DNA: TGTGCCAGCAGCTTAGCGGTGCAGCCCCAGCATTTT. Protein product: CASSLAVQPQHF.

This clone has only one observation. The chain has TRBV4-3 and TRBJ1-2, with 9 bases identical to TRBD1. V dropped 3 bases and J dropped 2; count of bases not matched to a gene: 10. CDR1 and CDR2 from the germline V gene are LGHNA and YSLEER. CDR3 length equals 17 residues. The CDR3 DNA follows: TGCGCCAGCAGCCATTACCCTCCGGGACAGGGCAACTATGGCTACACCTTC. Amino acid sequence: CASSHYPPGQGNYGYTF.

The chain joins TRBV4-1 to TRBJ1-1; the D gene is possibly TRBD1 (5 bases). CDR1 and CDR2 from the germline V gene are MGHRA and YSYEKL. The CDR3 contains 16 residues. The germline V and J ends were trimmed by 1 base and 3 bases, with 15 bases remaining between them. CDR3 loop: CASSQVGSLGDTEAFF. CDR3 nucleotides: TGCGCCAGCAGCCAAGTTGGATCCTTGGGGGACACTGAAGCTTTCTTT.

The chain combines TRBV5-6 with TRBJ1-2; possibly TRBD1 for D (5 bases). The V gene lost 3 bases and the J gene lost 2 bases, with 5 bases spanning the gap. There are 12 residues in the CDR3. Germline values: CDR1 SGHDT, CDR2 YYEEEE. As DNA, the CDR3 is TGTGCCAGCAGCTCAGGGAACTATGGCTACACCTTC. Protein sequence: CASSSGNYGYTF.